This entry lists 6 T cell receptor beta chains sequenced from one sample in a study of cytomegalovirus exposure and HLA in healthy donors. Clones were read by immunoSEQ multiplex PCR, and TCRdb kept only the in-frame ones, dropping some. Here the sample spans 100,000 or so clones, more than 85% being singletons. Sequencing was done on a sample of PBMCs. These receptors all come from a man between 18 and 29 years old in good health and CMV-seropositive.

The chain links TRBV28 to TRBJ2-1, with 16 bases aligning to TRBD2. Unmatched junction bases numbered 3, after V lost 4 bases and J lost 3 bases. CDR1 is MDHEN and CDR2 is SYDVKM in the germline V gene. The CDR3 spans 17 residues. The DNA of the CDR3 is TGTGCCAGCAGTTCGGGACTAGCGGGAGGGCTCTACAATGAGCAGTTCTTC. Amino acid sequence: CASSSGLAGGLYNEQFF.

J is TRBJ2-2 and V is TRBV4-1, with a weak D call TRBD2 (5 bases). CDR3 length equals 18 residues. V lost 0 bases and J 13 bases, leaving 27 bases between the germline ends. Germline lookup yields CDR1 MGHRA and CDR2 YSYEKL. CDR3 amino acids: CASSQDTQIEYVARGLFF. The CDR3 coding sequence is TGCGCCAGCAGCCAAGATACCCAAATTGAGTACGTTGCCCGGGGGCTGTTTTTT.

The chain carries TRBV7-9 and TRBJ2-6, with 10 bases fitting TRBD1. Germline CDR1 and CDR2: SEHNR and FQNEAQ (reference sequence). There are 18 residues in the CDR3. The trim removed 5 bases at V and 0 bases at J, leaving 7 bases unmatched. Written as DNA, the CDR3 is TGTGCCAGCAGCAGAGGACAGGGGGTTCTCTCTGGGGCCAACGTCCTGACTTTC. Residues: CASSRGQGVLSGANVLTF.

The chain uses TRBV2 and TRBJ1-2, with TRBD1 matching 8 bases. V shed 7 bases, J shed 4 bases, and the junction held 11 bases outside the gene matches. Per the germline V gene, CDR1 is SNHLY and CDR2 is FYNNEI. The CDR3 sequence is 15 residues long. CDR3 DNA sequence: TGTGCCAGCAACCCCACAGGGGGGGTCGGCTATGGCTACACCTTC. It codes for CASNPTGGVGYGYTF. The full variable domain, completed using reference TRBV2 and TRBJ1-2, is EPEVTQTPSHQVTQMGQEVILRCVPISNHLYFYWYRQILGQKVEFLVSFYNNEISEKSEIFDDQFSVERPDGSNFTLKIRSTKLEDSAMYFCASNPTGGVGYGYTFGSGTRLTVV.

This sequence joins TRBV4-2 and TRBJ2-1, with 10 positions matching TRBD2. Per germline, CDR1 LGHNA and CDR2 YNFKEQ. Losses at the gene ends were 0 bases for V and 4 bases for J; bases not matched to a gene: 3. This CDR3 spans 16 amino acids. CDR3: CASSQEPLAGYNEQFF. The CDR3 nucleotides read TGTGCCAGCAGCCAAGAACCACTAGCGGGGTACAATGAGCAGTTCTTC.

V is TRBV5-1 and J is TRBJ1-3; TRBD1 agrees at 7 bases. CDR3 length equals 14 residues. Unmatched junction bases numbered 4, after V lost 4 bases and J lost 3 bases. CDR1 is SGHRS, CDR2 YFSETQ, per germline. CDR3 DNA sequence: TGCGCCAGCAGCCTCGGGACAGATGGAAACACCATATATTTT. Translation gives CASSLGTDGNTIYF. Looking up the rest from reference TRBV5-1 and TRBJ1-3 gives the full variable domain: KAGVTQTPRYLIKTRGQQVTLSCSPISGHRSVSWYQQTPGQGLQFLFEYFSETQRNKGNFPGRFSGRQFSNSRSEMNVSTLELGDSALYLCASSLGTDGNTIYFGEGSWLTVV.